This TCR beta chain was profiled in a study of cytomegalovirus exposure and HLA in healthy donors. PCR primers comprised 60 Vbeta and 13 Jbeta primers. Profiled with immunoSEQ multiplex PCR; TCRdb holds only in-frame clones, not every one. The sample yields about 110,000 clones, around 70% seen once. Trimming at V came to 5 bases and at J to 3 bases, leaving 3 bases not matched to a gene. This CDR3 comprises 14 residues. The germline CDR1 and CDR2 sequences are LNHDA and SQIVND (reference sequence). Sequencing was performed on PBMCs. V is TRBV19 and J is TRBJ2-3; the match to TRBD2 covers 9 bases. The TCR originated in a middle-aged man in good health and CMV-seronegative. As DNA, the CDR3 is TGTGCCAGTAGTCCCAGCGGGAGGACAGATACGCAGTATTTT. Translating it yields CASSPSGRTDTQYF.